This TCR beta chain is from a study of blood T cells in healthy people across ages. Study conclusions and caveats: While age rose, TCR beta diversity per million T cells dropped in a roughly linear way.

Remarks on this clonotype: Its antigen is as yet unknown.

Per germline, CDR1 MNHEY and CDR2 SMNVEV (reference sequence). The CDR3 has 14 residues. V shed 6 bases and J 9 bases; nucleotides not matched to a gene: 10. Combining a sample-barcoded 5' primer with a J-beta primer mix, a second PCR ran for roughly 7 to 12 cycles. Every cDNA was tagged by a template-switch adaptor with 12 random nucleotides. In TCRdb, the 5' RACE reads were re-called with MiXCR into one record per CDR3 protein. Seen here are about 1.4 million distinct CDR3 sequences, approximately 59% observed once, and the top ten hold over 5.5%. Every donor contributed roughly 11 milliliters of peripheral blood by blood draw.

The rearrangement links TRBV27 to TRBJ2-1; 8 positions match TRBD2. This clonotype was sampled from a man between 18 and 29 years old in good health. The sequenced material came from blood. CDR3: CASRAGGPAGEQFF. CDR3 in DNA: TGTGCCAGCAGGGCGGGGGGCCCAGCAGGTGAGCAGTTCTTC.